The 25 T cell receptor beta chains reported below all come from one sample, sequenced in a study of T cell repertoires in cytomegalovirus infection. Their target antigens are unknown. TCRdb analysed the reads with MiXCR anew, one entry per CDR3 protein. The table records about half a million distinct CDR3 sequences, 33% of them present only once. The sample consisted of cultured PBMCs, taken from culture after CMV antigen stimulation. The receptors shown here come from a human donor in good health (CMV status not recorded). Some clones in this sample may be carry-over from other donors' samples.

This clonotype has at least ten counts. CDR3 sequence reads: CASSLRQSYYNEQFF. As DNA, the CDR3 is TGTGCCAGCAGCCTAAGACAGTCGTACTACAATGAGCAGTTCTTC. The V call is TRBV7-2, the J call TRBJ2-1; the D gene is possibly TRBD1 (5 bases). There are 15 residues in the CDR3. Germline V CDR1 and CDR2: SGHTA, FQGNSA. Trimming shortened V by 5 bases and J by 3 bases, and 14 bases separated the two germline ends. The whole variable domain, filled in from reference TRBV7-2 and TRBJ2-1, reads GAGVSQSPSNKVTEKGKDVELRCDPISGHTALYWYRQSLGQGLEFLIYFQGNSAPDKSGLPSDRFSAERTGGSVSTLTIQRTQQEDSAVYLCASSLRQSYYNEQFFGPGTRLTVL.

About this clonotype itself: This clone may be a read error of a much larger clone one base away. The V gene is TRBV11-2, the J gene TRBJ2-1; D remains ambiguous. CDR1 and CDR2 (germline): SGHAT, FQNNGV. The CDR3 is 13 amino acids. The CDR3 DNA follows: TGTGCCAGCAGCTTAGATCGGGCAAAGCTACTCAGCTTC. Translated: CASSLDRAKLLSF.

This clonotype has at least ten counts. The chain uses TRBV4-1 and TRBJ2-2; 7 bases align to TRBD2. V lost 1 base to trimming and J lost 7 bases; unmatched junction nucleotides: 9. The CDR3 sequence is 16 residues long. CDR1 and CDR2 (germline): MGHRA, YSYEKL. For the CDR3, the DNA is TGCGCCAGCAGCCAAGTGGGGCGGGAGAGGAGCGGGGAGCTGTTTTTT. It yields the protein CASSQVGRERSGELFF.

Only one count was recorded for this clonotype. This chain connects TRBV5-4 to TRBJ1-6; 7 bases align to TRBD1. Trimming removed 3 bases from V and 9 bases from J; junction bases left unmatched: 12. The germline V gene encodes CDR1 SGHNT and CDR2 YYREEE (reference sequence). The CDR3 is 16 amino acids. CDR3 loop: CASSYDRALPGSPLHF. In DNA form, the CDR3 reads TGTGCCAGCAGCTACGACAGGGCTCTTCCAGGTTCACCCCTCCACTTT. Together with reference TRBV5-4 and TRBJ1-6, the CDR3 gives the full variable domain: ETGVTQSPTHLIKTRGQQVTLRCSSQSGHNTVSWYQQALGQGPQFIFQYYREEENGRGNFPPRFSGLQFPNYSSELNVNALELDDSALYLCASSYDRALPGSPLHFGNGTRLTVT.

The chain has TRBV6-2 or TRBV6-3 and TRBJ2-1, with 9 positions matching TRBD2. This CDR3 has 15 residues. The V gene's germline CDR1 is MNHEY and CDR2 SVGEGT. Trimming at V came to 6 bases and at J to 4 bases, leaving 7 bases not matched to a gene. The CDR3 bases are TGTGCCAGCAGAGTAAGCGGGGGGAGGTACAATGAGCAGTTCTTC. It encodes CASRVSGGRYNEQFF.

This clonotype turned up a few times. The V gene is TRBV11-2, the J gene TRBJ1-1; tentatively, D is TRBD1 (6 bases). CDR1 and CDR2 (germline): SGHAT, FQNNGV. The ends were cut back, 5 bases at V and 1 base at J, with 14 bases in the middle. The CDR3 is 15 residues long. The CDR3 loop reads CASSPGQRTNTEAFF. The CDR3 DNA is TGTGCCAGCAGCCCTGGACAGCGAACGAACACTGAAGCTTTCTTT.

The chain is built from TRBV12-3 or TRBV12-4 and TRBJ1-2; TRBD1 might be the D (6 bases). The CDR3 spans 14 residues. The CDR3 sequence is CPTGPGATNYGYTF. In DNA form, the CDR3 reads TGTCCCACCGGACCGGGGGCGACTAACTATGGCTACACCTTC.

CDR3 nucleotides: TGTGCCACCAGCAGTCCGGAGAAATCCTACAATGAGCAGTTCTTC. Its translation is CATSSPEKSYNEQFF. V is TRBV15 and J is TRBJ2-1, with D unresolved. The V end lost 3 bases, the J end lost 1 base, and 10 bases lay between the germline ends. This CDR3 spans 15 amino acids. CDR1 is LNHNV, CDR2 YYDKDF, per germline (reference sequence).

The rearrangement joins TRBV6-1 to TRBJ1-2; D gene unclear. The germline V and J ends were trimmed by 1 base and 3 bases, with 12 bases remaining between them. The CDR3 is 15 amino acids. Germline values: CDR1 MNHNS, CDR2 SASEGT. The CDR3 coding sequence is TGTGCCAGCAGTGAAGATCCCGGGGATTACTATGGCTACACCTTC. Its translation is CASSEDPGDYYGYTF.

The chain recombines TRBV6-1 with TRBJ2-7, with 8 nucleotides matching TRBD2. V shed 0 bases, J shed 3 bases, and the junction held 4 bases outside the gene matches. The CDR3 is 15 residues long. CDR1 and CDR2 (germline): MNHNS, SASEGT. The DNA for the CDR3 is TGTGCCAGCAGTGAAGCGCTCCTAGCGGGCTACGAGCAGTACTTC. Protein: CASSEALLAGYEQYF.

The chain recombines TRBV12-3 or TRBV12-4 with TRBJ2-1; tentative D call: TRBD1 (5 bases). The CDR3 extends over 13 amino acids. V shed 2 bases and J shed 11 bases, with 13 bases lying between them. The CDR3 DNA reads TGTGCCAGCAGTTTAAGGTCAGGGTATAAGCAGTTCTTC. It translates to CASSLRSGYKQFF.

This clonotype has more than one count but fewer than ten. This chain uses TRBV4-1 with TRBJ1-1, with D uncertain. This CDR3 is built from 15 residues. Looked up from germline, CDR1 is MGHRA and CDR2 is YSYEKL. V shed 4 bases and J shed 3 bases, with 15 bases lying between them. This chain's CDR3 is CASSLGLGQDTEAFF. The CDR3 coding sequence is TGCGCCAGCAGCCTAGGCCTAGGGCAGGACACTGAAGCTTTCTTT.

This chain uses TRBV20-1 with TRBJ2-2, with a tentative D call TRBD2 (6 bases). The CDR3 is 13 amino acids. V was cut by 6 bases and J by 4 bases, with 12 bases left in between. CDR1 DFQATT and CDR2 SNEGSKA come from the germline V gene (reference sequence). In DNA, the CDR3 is TGCAGTGCGAGGAGGGAGGTCACCGGGGAGCTGTTTTTT. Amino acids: CSARREVTGELFF.

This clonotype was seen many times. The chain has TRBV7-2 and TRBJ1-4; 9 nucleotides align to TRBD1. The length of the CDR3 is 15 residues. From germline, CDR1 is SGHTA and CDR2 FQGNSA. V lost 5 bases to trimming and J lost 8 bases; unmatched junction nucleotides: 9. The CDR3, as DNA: TGTGCCAGCAGCCTAGGTGGGACAGGGAAAGAAAAACTGTTTTTT. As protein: CASSLGGTGKEKLFF.

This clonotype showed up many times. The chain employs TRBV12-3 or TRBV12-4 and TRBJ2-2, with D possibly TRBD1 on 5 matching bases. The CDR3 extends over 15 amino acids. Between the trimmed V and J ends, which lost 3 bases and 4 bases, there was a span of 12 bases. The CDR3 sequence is CASSLRQGPTGELFF. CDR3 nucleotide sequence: TGTGCCAGCAGTTTGAGGCAGGGCCCCACCGGGGAGCTGTTTTTT.

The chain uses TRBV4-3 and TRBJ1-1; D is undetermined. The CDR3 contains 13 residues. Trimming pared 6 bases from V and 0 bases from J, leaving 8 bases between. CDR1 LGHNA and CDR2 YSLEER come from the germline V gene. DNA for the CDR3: TGCGCCAGCAGAGAAAAACTGAACACTGAAGCTTTCTTT. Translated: CASREKLNTEAFF.

The CDR3 DNA is TGTGCCACCCACCGGGACTTACTGAGTCACGAGCAGTACTTC. Its translation is CATHRDLLSHEQYF. The rearrangement uses TRBV6-2 or TRBV6-3 and TRBJ2-7, with a possible D match to TRBD2 (6 bases). Germline loops: CDR1 MNHEY, CDR2 SVGEGT. The length of the CDR3 is 14 residues. Trimming stripped 10 bases from V and 5 bases from J, with 21 bases between.

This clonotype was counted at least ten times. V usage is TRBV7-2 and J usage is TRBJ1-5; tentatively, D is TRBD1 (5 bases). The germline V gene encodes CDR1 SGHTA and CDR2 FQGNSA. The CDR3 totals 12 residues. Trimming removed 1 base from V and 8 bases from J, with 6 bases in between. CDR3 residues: CASSLGGEPQHF. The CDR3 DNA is TGTGCCAGCAGCTTAGGGGGGGAGCCCCAGCATTTT.

CDR3 loop: CASSQDLLAGGSYTQYF. The CDR3 nucleotides are TGCGCCAGCAGCCAAGATCTCTTAGCGGGAGGTTCATATACGCAGTATTTT. The rearrangement joins TRBV4-3 to TRBJ2-3; 10 bases line up with TRBD2. The J segment lost 7 bases and the V segment lost 0 bases, leaving 10 bases of the junction unmatched. Germline V gene lookup returns CDR1 LGHNA and CDR2 YSLEER. The CDR3 sequence is 17 residues long.

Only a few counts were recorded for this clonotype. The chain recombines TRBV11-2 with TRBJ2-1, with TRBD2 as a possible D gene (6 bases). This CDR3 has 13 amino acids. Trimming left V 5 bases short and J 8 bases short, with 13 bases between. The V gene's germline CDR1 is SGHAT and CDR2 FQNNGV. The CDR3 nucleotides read TGTGCCAGCAGCCGACGACTAGTACATGAGCAGTTCTTC. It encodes CASSRRLVHEQFF.

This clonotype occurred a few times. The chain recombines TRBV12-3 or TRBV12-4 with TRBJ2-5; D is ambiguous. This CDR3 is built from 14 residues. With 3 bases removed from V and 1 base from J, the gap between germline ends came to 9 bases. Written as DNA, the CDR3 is TGTGCCAGCAGTTTGGTCGCGGCCCAAGAGACCCAGTACTTC. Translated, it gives CASSLVAAQETQYF.

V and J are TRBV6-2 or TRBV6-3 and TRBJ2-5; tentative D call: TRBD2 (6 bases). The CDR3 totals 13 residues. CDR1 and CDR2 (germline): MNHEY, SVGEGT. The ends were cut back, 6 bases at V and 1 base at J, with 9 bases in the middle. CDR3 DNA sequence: TGTGCCAGCAGAACTAGCCCCCAAGAGACCCAGTACTTC. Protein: CASRTSPQETQYF.

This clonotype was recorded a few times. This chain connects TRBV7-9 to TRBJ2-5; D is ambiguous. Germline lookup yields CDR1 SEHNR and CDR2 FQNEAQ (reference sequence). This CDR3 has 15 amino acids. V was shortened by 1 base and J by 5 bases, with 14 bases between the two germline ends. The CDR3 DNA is TGTGCCAGCAGCTTAGGGCCACAGTCAGAGGAGACCCAGTACTTC. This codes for CASSLGPQSEETQYF. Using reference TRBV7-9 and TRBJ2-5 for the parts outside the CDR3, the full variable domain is DTGVSQNPRHKITKRGQNVTFRCDPISEHNRLYWYRQTLGQGPEFLTYFQNEAQLEKSRLLSDRFSAERPKGSFSTLEIQRTEQGDSAMYLCASSLGPQSEETQYFGPGTRLLVL.

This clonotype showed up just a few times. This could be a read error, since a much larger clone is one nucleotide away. In DNA, the CDR3 is TGTGCCAGCAGCGGACACAGGGAGACCCAGTACTTC. This translates into CASSGHRETQYF. The chain employs TRBV7-8 and TRBJ2-5; tentative D call: TRBD1 (5 bases). The CDR3 totals 12 residues. Trimming shortened V by 5 bases and J by 5 bases, and 9 bases separated the two germline ends. Germline CDR1 reads SGHVS; CDR2 reads FQNEAQ.

CDR3 amino acids: CASSPLEGSNQPQHF. The CDR3 nucleotides are TGCGCCAGCAGCCCCCTGGAGGGGAGCAATCAGCCCCAGCATTTT. V and J are TRBV4-1 and TRBJ1-5; D possibly corresponds to TRBD1 (5 bases). V gave up 4 bases and J gave up 1 base, with 11 bases separating them. Per germline, CDR1 MGHRA and CDR2 YSYEKL. This CDR3 spans 15 amino acids.